A single sample is the source of the 12 T cell receptor beta chains below, sequenced in a study of OX40 agonist ivuxolimab in advanced cancers. The assay was immunoSEQ multiplex PCR, and TCRdb's table has in-frame clones only and misses some. Altogether 54,000 or so clones are present, over 75% being singletons, with the ten largest covering roughly 1.9%. The source was CD4+ or CD8+ T cells sorted from blood, collected in a trial of the OX40 agonist ivuxolimab. Every receptor here comes from an adult with an advanced solid tumor such as melanoma, head and neck, liver or kidney cancer.

The J gene is TRBJ1-5, the V gene TRBV18, with D tentatively TRBD1 (5 bases). Deletions cut 1 base from V and 2 bases from J, with 9 bases between. Per the germline V gene, CDR1 is KGHSH and CDR2 is LQKENI. This CDR3 comprises 15 residues. The CDR3 loop reads CASSPLSGGNQPQHF. The CDR3 DNA sequence: TGTGCCAGCTCACCACTTTCGGGGGGCAATCAGCCCCAGCATTTT.

This chain links TRBV5-1 with TRBJ2-7, with 10 nucleotides matching TRBD2. J lost 5 bases, V lost 0 bases, and 2 bases had no gene match. This CDR3 is built from 14 residues. The germline V gene encodes CDR1 SGHRS and CDR2 YFSETQ. The CDR3 bases are TGCGCCAGCAGCTTGGAGCTAGCGGGGGACGAGCAGTACTTC. Translation gives CASSLELAGDEQYF.

This clone was recorded once. This chain joins TRBV10-1 and TRBJ2-1; tentative D call: TRBD1 (6 bases). This CDR3 is built from 14 residues. V dropped 2 bases and J dropped 2 bases, with 7 bases sitting between them. Germline V lookup: CDR1 WNHNN, CDR2 SYGVQD (reference sequence). CDR3 sequence: CASSEGQPYNEQFF. In DNA form, the CDR3 reads TGCGCCAGCAGTGAGGGACAGCCCTACAATGAGCAGTTCTTC.

The rearrangement joins TRBV25-1 to TRBJ1-4, with TRBD1 matching over 10 bases. Germline CDR1 and CDR2: MGHDK and SYGVNS. V trimming: 9 bases; J trimming: 7 bases; junction bases outside the gene matches: 5. The CDR3 extends over 13 amino acids. CDR3 sequence: CASRQGASEKLFF. The CDR3, as DNA: TGTGCCAGTCGACAGGGGGCAAGTGAAAAACTGTTTTTT. Together with reference TRBV25-1 and TRBJ1-4, the CDR3 gives the full variable domain: EADIYQTPRYLVIGTGKKITLECSQTMGHDKMYWYQQDPGMELHLIHYSYGVNSTEKGDLSSESTVSRIRTEHFPLTLESARPSHTSQYLCASRQGASEKLFFGSGTQLSVL.

The chain joins TRBV5-5 to TRBJ2-1, with TRBD2 matching 12 bases. Germline V lookup: CDR1 SGHKS, CDR2 YYEKEE (reference sequence). The CDR3 loop spans 17 amino acids. The V segment lost 4 bases and the J segment 0 bases; nucleotides outside the gene matches: 5. This chain's CDR3 is CASSPLAGGTSYNEQFF. The CDR3 DNA is TGTGCCAGCAGCCCACTAGCGGGGGGAACCTCCTACAATGAGCAGTTCTTC.

The CDR3 DNA sequence: TGTGCCAGTAGTGTCCGGGCGCAGAAGCAGTTCTTC. Translating gives CASSVRAQKQFF. The chain joins TRBV19 to TRBJ2-1; D is ambiguous. The CDR3 is 12 residues long. Trimming pared 5 bases from V and 11 bases from J, leaving 13 bases between. Looked up from germline, CDR1 is LNHDA and CDR2 is SQIVND (reference sequence).

This chain joins TRBV11-2 and TRBJ2-1; 7 bases fit TRBD2. CDR1 is SGHAT, CDR2 FQNNGV, per germline. The CDR3 length is 17 residues. J gave up 8 bases and V 2 bases, and 15 bases lay outside the gene matches. CDR3 residues: CASSLFPNPLADDEQFF. The CDR3 region has the DNA TGTGCCAGCAGCTTATTCCCAAATCCCCTAGCGGACGATGAGCAGTTCTTC.

The chain couples TRBV5-3 to TRBJ1-2, with 8 bases identical to TRBD1. TRBV5-3 is annotated as an ORF whose role is uncertain. V shed 3 bases and J 8 bases; nucleotides not matched to a gene: 6. The CDR3 has 13 residues. Written as DNA, the CDR3 is TGTGCCAGAAGCTGGGCGACAGGGGACGGCTACACCTTC. Its translation is CARSWATGDGYTF.

The rearrangement joins TRBV5-8 to TRBJ1-4; D remains ambiguous. Deletions cut 0 bases from V and 5 bases from J, with 11 bases between. Germline-derived CDR1 and CDR2 are SGHTS and YDEGEE. This CDR3 spans 15 amino acids. CDR3 DNA sequence: TGTGCCAGCAGCTTGGAAACAGCTAGGAATGAAAAACTGTTTTTT. Protein: CASSLETARNEKLFF.

The V and J genes are TRBV5-1 and TRBJ2-1, with 8 bases matching TRBD2. V was clipped by 0 bases and J by 7 bases; unmatched bases: 6. The germline V gene encodes CDR1 SGHRS and CDR2 YFSETQ. The CDR3 sequence is 15 residues long. CDR3 amino acids: CASSLVGGASNEQFF. The DNA of the CDR3 is TGCGCCAGCAGCTTGGTCGGGGGGGCCTCAAATGAGCAGTTCTTC.

This rearrangement joins TRBV7-2 to TRBJ1-2, with D hard to call. The CDR3 has 14 amino acids. Germline loops: CDR1 SGHTA, CDR2 FQGNSA. Trimming removed 5 bases at V and 4 bases at J, with 14 bases between. The CDR3 spells CASSLEAGAYGYTF. CDR3 DNA sequence: TGTGCCAGCAGCCTAGAGGCAGGTGCCTATGGCTACACCTTC.

The rearrangement joins TRBV5-1 to TRBJ1-2; no definite D call. V was shortened by 7 bases and J by 5 bases, with 15 bases between the two germline ends. The CDR3 has 13 amino acids. CDR1 is SGHRS and CDR2 is YFSETQ in the germline V gene. CDR3 region: CASAQTENYGYTF. The CDR3 DNA reads TGCGCCAGCGCCCAAACAGAGAATTATGGCTACACCTTC.